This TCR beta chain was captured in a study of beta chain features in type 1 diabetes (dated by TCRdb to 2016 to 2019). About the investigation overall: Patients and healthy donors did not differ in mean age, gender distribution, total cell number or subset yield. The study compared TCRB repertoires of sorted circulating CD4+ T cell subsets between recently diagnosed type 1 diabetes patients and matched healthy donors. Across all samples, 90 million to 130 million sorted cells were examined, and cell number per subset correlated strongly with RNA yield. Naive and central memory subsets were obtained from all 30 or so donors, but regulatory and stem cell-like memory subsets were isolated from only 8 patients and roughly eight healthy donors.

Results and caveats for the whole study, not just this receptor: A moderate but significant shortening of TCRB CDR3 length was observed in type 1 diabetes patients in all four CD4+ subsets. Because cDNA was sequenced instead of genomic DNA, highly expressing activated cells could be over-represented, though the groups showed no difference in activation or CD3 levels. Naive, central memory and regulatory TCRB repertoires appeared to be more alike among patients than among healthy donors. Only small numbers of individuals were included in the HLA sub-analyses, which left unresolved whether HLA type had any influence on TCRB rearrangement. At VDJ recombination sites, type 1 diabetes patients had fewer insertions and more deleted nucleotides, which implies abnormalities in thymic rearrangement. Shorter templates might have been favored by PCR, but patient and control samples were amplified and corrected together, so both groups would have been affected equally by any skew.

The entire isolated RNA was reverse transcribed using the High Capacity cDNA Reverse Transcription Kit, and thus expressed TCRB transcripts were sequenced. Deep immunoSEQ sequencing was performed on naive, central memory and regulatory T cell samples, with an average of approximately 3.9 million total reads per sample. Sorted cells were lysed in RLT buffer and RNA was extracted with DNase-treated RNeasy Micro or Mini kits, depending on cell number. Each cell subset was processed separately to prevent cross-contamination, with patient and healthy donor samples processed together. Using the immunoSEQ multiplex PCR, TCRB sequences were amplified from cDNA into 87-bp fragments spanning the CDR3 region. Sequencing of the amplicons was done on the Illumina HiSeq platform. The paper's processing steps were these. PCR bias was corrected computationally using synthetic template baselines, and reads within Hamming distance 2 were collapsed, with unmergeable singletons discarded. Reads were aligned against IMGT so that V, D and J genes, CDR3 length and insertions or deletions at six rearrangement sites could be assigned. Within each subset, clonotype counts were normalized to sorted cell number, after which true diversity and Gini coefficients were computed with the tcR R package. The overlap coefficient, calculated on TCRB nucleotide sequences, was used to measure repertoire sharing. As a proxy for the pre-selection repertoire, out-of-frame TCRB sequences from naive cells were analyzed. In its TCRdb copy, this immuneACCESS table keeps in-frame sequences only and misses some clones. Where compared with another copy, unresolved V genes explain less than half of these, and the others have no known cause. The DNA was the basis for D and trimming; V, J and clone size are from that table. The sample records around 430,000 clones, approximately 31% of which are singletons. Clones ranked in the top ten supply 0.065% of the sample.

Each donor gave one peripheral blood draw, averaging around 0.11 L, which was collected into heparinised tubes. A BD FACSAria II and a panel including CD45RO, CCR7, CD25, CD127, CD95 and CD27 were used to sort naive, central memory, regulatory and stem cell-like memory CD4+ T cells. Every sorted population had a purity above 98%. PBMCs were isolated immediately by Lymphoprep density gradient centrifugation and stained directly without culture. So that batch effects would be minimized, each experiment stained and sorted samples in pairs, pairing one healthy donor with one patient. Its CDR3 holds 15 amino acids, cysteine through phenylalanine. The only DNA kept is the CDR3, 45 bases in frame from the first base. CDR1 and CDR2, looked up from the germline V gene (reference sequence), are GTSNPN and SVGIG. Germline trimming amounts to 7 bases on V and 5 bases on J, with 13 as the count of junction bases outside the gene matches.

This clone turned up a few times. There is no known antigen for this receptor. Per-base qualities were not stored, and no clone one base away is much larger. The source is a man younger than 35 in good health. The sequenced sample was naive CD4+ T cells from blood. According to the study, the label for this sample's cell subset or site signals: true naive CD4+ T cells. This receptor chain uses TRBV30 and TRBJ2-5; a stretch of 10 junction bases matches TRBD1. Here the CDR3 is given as CALTSGQGTWETQYF. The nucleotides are TGTGCCTTGACCTCGGGACAGGGGACATGGGAGACCCAGTACTTC.